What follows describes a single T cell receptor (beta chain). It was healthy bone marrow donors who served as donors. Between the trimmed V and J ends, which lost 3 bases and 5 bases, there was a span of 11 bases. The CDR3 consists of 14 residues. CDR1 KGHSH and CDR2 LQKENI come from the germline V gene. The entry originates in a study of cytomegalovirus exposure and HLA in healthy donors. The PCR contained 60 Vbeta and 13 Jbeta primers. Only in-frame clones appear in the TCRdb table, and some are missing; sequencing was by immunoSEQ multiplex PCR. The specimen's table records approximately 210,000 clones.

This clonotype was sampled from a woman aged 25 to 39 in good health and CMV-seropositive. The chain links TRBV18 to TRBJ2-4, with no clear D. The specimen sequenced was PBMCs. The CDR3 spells CASSPSSLENIQYF. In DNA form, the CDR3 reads TGTGCCAGCTCACCCTCCTCCCTAGAAAACATTCAGTACTTC.